These T cell receptor beta chains were read from a single sample in a study of blood T cell repertoires in COVID-19. Clones were sequenced by immunoSEQ multiplex PCR, and TCRdb holds only the in-frame ones, with some missing. This table holds 110,000 or so clones, 65% to 80% found once. Sample: peripheral blood. The receptors come from a man over 45 with acute or convalescent COVID-19. CDR3s include the opening cysteine and the closing phenylalanine or tryptophan. A D gene is named only where the DNA matches it firmly. Part of the rows lack a size; the others show once, few, many or a class for expanded clones.

cdr3_aa: CATTEAGGEAFF
cdr3_nt: TGTGCCACAACCGAGGCCGGTGGGGAAGCTTTCTTT
clone_size: NA
d_call: NA
j_call: TRBJ1-1
v_call: TRBV12-3/TRBV12-4

cdr3_aa: CASSQWTGDEQFF
cdr3_nt: TGTGCCAGCAGCCAATGGACTGGCGATGAGCAGTTCTTC
clone_size: NA
d_call: NA
j_call: TRBJ2-1
v_call: TRBV3-1/TRBV3-2

cdr3_aa: CASSISSGNTIYF
cdr3_nt: TGTGCCAGTAGTATTAGCTCTGGAAACACCATATATTTT
clone_size: NA
d_call: NA
j_call: TRBJ1-3
v_call: TRBV19

cdr3_aa: CASSPLGSGGAYEQYF
cdr3_nt: TGTGCCAGCAGTCCCCTGGGGAGCGGGGGGGCCTACGAGCAGTACTTC
clone_size: few
d_call: TRBD2
j_call: TRBJ2-7
v_call: TRBV27

cdr3_aa: CASRIQSKGAGQPQHF
cdr3_nt: TGTGCCAGCAGAATACAGAGTAAGGGGGCCGGGCAGCCCCAGCATTTT
clone_size: NA
d_call: TRBD1
j_call: TRBJ1-5
v_call: TRBV28

cdr3_aa: CASSQGLAGIGGGEQYF
cdr3_nt: TGTGCCAGCAGCCAGGGACTAGCGGGCATCGGAGGAGGGGAGCAGTACTTC
clone_size: NA
d_call: TRBD2
j_call: TRBJ2-7
v_call: TRBV7-9

cdr3_aa: CASRPGLLLQEQYF
cdr3_nt: TGTGCCAGCAGGCCGGGACTTTTGCTACAAGAGCAGTACTTC
clone_size: few
d_call: NA
j_call: TRBJ2-7
v_call: TRBV6-5

cdr3_aa: CASSGYRDNSPLHF
cdr3_nt: TGTGCCAGCAGTGGATACAGAGATAATTCACCCCTCCACTTT
clone_size: once
d_call: NA
j_call: TRBJ1-6
v_call: TRBV2

cdr3_aa: CASSESKGAADLYGYTF
cdr3_nt: TGCGCCAGCAGTGAGTCGAAAGGGGCGGCCGATCTATATGGCTACACCTTC
clone_size: NA
d_call: NA
j_call: TRBJ1-2
v_call: TRBV10-2

cdr3_aa: CASSLGTYNEQFF
cdr3_nt: TGTGCCAGCAGTCTCGGGACTTACAATGAGCAGTTCTTC
clone_size: NA
d_call: NA
j_call: TRBJ2-1
v_call: TRBV12-3/TRBV12-4

cdr3_aa: CAIMASGGPGELFF
cdr3_nt: TGTGCCATCATGGCTAGCGGGGGGCCGGGGGAGCTGTTTTTT
clone_size: NA
d_call: TRBD2
j_call: TRBJ2-2
v_call: TRBV10-3

cdr3_aa: CASSLGTGAEAFF
cdr3_nt: TGTGCCAGCAGCCTTGGGACAGGAGCTGAAGCTTTCTTT
clone_size: NA
d_call: TRBD1
j_call: TRBJ1-1
v_call: TRBV7-6

cdr3_aa: CASSPQTGFADTQYF
cdr3_nt: TGTGCCAGCAGCCCCCAGACAGGGTTCGCAGATACGCAGTATTTT
clone_size: NA
d_call: TRBD1
j_call: TRBJ2-3
v_call: TRBV7-3

cdr3_aa: CATSRGAGTGEKLFF
cdr3_nt: TGTGCCACCAGCAGAGGCGCAGGGACAGGTGAAAAACTGTTTTTT
clone_size: NA
d_call: TRBD1
j_call: TRBJ1-4
v_call: TRBV15

cdr3_aa: CASSDSPNTEAFF
cdr3_nt: TGTGCCAGCAGTGACAGCCCGAACACTGAAGCTTTCTTT
clone_size: few
d_call: NA
j_call: TRBJ1-1
v_call: TRBV6-4

cdr3_aa: CASSSGTGRLFF
cdr3_nt: TGTGCCAGCAGCTCCGGGACAGGCAGGCTGTTTTTT
clone_size: NA
d_call: TRBD1
j_call: TRBJ2-2
v_call: TRBV12-3/TRBV12-4

cdr3_aa: CASSLDGRGYNEQFF
cdr3_nt: TGTGCCAGCAGCTTGGATGGCAGGGGCTACAATGAGCAGTTCTTC
clone_size: NA
d_call: NA
j_call: TRBJ2-1
v_call: TRBV5-4

cdr3_aa: CASSQYPGKTEQYF
cdr3_nt: TGCGCCAGCAGTCAATATCCAGGGAAAACCGAGCAGTACTTC
clone_size: once
d_call: NA
j_call: TRBJ2-7
v_call: TRBV23-1

cdr3_aa: CASSLGSGREIPQHF
cdr3_nt: TGTGCCAGCAGCTTAGGGTCGGGACGGGAGATTCCCCAGCATTTT
clone_size: NA
d_call: NA
j_call: TRBJ1-5
v_call: TRBV5-6

cdr3_aa: CASTPSVGGPLHF
cdr3_nt: TGTGCCAGCACCCCCTCCGTGGGGGGTCCCCTCCACTTT
clone_size: NA
d_call: NA
j_call: TRBJ1-6
v_call: TRBV7-3

cdr3_aa: CASSFLHGAGGRSGEQYF
cdr3_nt: TGTGCCAGCAGCTTCCTCCACGGCGCGGGGGGCCGGTCGGGCGAGCAGTACTTC
clone_size: NA
d_call: TRBD2
j_call: TRBJ2-7
v_call: TRBV11-2

cdr3_aa: CASSPDKTDTQYF
cdr3_nt: TGTGCCAGCAGCCCAGACAAAACGGATACGCAGTATTTT
clone_size: once
d_call: NA
j_call: TRBJ2-3
v_call: TRBV9

cdr3_aa: CASSPGTGSYEQYF
cdr3_nt: TGTGCCAGCAGCCCCGGGACTGGGTCCTACGAGCAGTACTTC
clone_size: NA
d_call: NA
j_call: TRBJ2-7
v_call: TRBV5-6

cdr3_aa: CASTIDKYNSPLHF
cdr3_nt: TGTGCCAGCACTATAGACAAGTATAATTCACCCCTCCACTTT
clone_size: NA
d_call: NA
j_call: TRBJ1-6
v_call: TRBV6-5

cdr3_aa: CATSGLTGDLFF
cdr3_nt: TGTGCCACCAGTGGTCTCACCGGGGATCTGTTTTTT
clone_size: NA
d_call: NA
j_call: TRBJ2-2
v_call: TRBV24-1

cdr3_aa: CASSTGQNYEQYF
cdr3_nt: TGTGCCAGCAGTACCGGACAGAACTACGAGCAGTACTTC
clone_size: NA
d_call: NA
j_call: TRBJ2-7
v_call: TRBV6-5

cdr3_aa: CATSDSDRGGYTF
cdr3_nt: TGTGCCACCAGTGACTCTGACAGGGGTGGCTACACCTTC
clone_size: few
d_call: TRBD1
j_call: TRBJ1-2
v_call: TRBV24-1

cdr3_aa: CASSYSRVRETQYF
cdr3_nt: TGTGCCAGCAGTTACTCCAGGGTTCGGGAGACCCAGTACTTC
clone_size: NA
d_call: NA
j_call: TRBJ2-5
v_call: TRBV6-5

cdr3_aa: CATSRDGNRDFGNTIYF
cdr3_nt: TGTGCCACCAGCAGAGATGGGAACAGGGATTTTGGAAACACCATATATTTT
clone_size: NA
d_call: NA
j_call: TRBJ1-3
v_call: TRBV15

cdr3_aa: CASSFLAGNEQFF
cdr3_nt: TGTGCCAGCAGTTTTCTGGCAGGTAATGAGCAGTTCTTC
clone_size: once
d_call: NA
j_call: TRBJ2-1
v_call: TRBV12-3/TRBV12-4

cdr3_aa: CASSELRGDTQYF
cdr3_nt: TGTGCCAGCAGTGAACTCCGGGGAGATACGCAGTATTTT
clone_size: NA
d_call: NA
j_call: TRBJ2-3
v_call: TRBV6-1

cdr3_aa: CASSFLGQGPYEQYF
cdr3_nt: TGTGCCAGCAGTTTCTTGGGACAGGGTCCCTACGAGCAGTACTTC
clone_size: NA
d_call: TRBD1
j_call: TRBJ2-7
v_call: TRBV6-5

cdr3_aa: CASSQGFFGTTEAFF
cdr3_nt: TGCGCCAGCAGCCAAGGGTTCTTCGGTACGACTGAAGCTTTCTTT
clone_size: NA
d_call: NA
j_call: TRBJ1-1
v_call: TRBV4-1

cdr3_aa: CASSPGVIGEKLFF
cdr3_nt: TGTGCCAGCAGCCCCGGGGTGATTGGTGAAAAACTGTTTTTT
clone_size: NA
d_call: NA
j_call: TRBJ1-4
v_call: TRBV6-5

cdr3_aa: CASSPTGGRDQPQHF
cdr3_nt: TGTGCCAGCTCACCCACGGGGGGCCGGGATCAGCCCCAGCATTTT
clone_size: NA
d_call: NA
j_call: TRBJ1-5
v_call: TRBV18

cdr3_aa: CSGNDGAEAFF
cdr3_nt: TGCAGCGGGAATGACGGGGCTGAAGCTTTCTTT
clone_size: NA
d_call: NA
j_call: TRBJ1-1
v_call: TRBV29-1

cdr3_aa: CASSQIYIGGETQYF
cdr3_nt: TGTGCCAGCAGCCAAATTTATATAGGAGGAGAGACCCAGTACTTC
clone_size: NA
d_call: NA
j_call: TRBJ2-5
v_call: TRBV3-1/TRBV3-2

cdr3_aa: CASGGGSGTEQYF
cdr3_nt: TGCGCCAGCGGGGGAGGGTCGGGCACCGAGCAGTACTTC
clone_size: once
d_call: TRBD2
j_call: TRBJ2-7
v_call: TRBV5-1

cdr3_aa: CASSPAAIRANVLTF
cdr3_nt: TGTGCCAGCTCACCAGCGGCCATCAGGGCCAACGTCCTGACTTTC
clone_size: NA
d_call: NA
j_call: TRBJ2-6
v_call: TRBV18

cdr3_aa: CASSLMELGGNQPQHF
cdr3_nt: TGTGCCAGCAGCTTGATGGAGTTGGGAGGGAATCAGCCCCAGCATTTT
clone_size: NA
d_call: NA
j_call: TRBJ1-5
v_call: TRBV5-6

cdr3_aa: CASSPFGQGGGYTF
cdr3_nt: TGTGCCAGCAGCCCATTCGGACAGGGGGGCGGCTACACCTTC
clone_size: NA
d_call: TRBD1
j_call: TRBJ1-2
v_call: TRBV3-1/TRBV3-2

cdr3_aa: CATSVTTSGRSDEQFF
cdr3_nt: TGTGCCACCAGCGTAACTACTAGCGGGAGGAGCGATGAGCAGTTCTTC
clone_size: NA
d_call: TRBD2
j_call: TRBJ2-1
v_call: TRBV24-1

cdr3_aa: CASSSQGANYGYTF
cdr3_nt: TGTGCCAGCAGCTCACAGGGGGCAAACTATGGCTACACCTTC
clone_size: once
d_call: TRBD1
j_call: TRBJ1-2
v_call: TRBV5-4

cdr3_aa: CASSQGLSRGLYNEQFF
cdr3_nt: TGCGCCAGCAGCCAAGGTTTGTCCAGGGGTCTATACAATGAGCAGTTCTTC
clone_size: NA
d_call: NA
j_call: TRBJ2-1
v_call: TRBV4-1

cdr3_aa: CASSPRGTGPYNEQFF
cdr3_nt: TGTGCCAGCAGTCCTAGAGGGACAGGGCCCTACAATGAGCAGTTCTTC
clone_size: NA
d_call: TRBD1
j_call: TRBJ2-1
v_call: TRBV27

cdr3_aa: CASSLFTGEETQYF
cdr3_nt: TGTGCCAGCAGCTTATTCACGGGAGAAGAGACCCAGTACTTC
clone_size: NA
d_call: NA
j_call: TRBJ2-5
v_call: TRBV7-9

cdr3_aa: CASSPQAGSNQPQHF
cdr3_nt: TGTGCCAGCAGCCCTCAAGCGGGTAGCAATCAGCCCCAGCATTTT
clone_size: few
d_call: NA
j_call: TRBJ1-5
v_call: TRBV27

cdr3_aa: CSAPLVTQYF
cdr3_nt: TGCAGTGCCCCACTAGTAACGCAGTATTTT
clone_size: NA
d_call: NA
j_call: TRBJ2-3
v_call: TRBV20-1

cdr3_aa: CASSRGQGVPGELFF
cdr3_nt: TGTGCCAGCAGCCGAGGACAGGGGGTGCCCGGGGAGCTGTTTTTT
clone_size: NA
d_call: TRBD1
j_call: TRBJ2-2
v_call: TRBV9

cdr3_aa: CASSQDGTENNEQFF
cdr3_nt: TGTGCCAGCAGCCAAGACGGGACTGAGAACAATGAGCAGTTCTTC
clone_size: NA
d_call: NA
j_call: TRBJ2-1
v_call: TRBV4-2

cdr3_aa: CASSFRTGTDSYEQYF
cdr3_nt: TGCGCCAGCAGCTTCAGGACCGGGACAGATTCTTACGAGCAGTACTTC
clone_size: NA
d_call: TRBD1
j_call: TRBJ2-7
v_call: TRBV4-1

cdr3_aa: CASCSKGDEQYF
cdr3_nt: TGTGCCAGCTGCTCTAAGGGGGACGAGCAGTACTTC
clone_size: NA
d_call: NA
j_call: TRBJ2-7
v_call: TRBV3-1/TRBV3-2

cdr3_aa: CSVNRPGLGYEQYF
cdr3_nt: TGCAGCGTTAACCGGCCGGGACTAGGGTACGAGCAGTACTTC
clone_size: NA
d_call: TRBD2
j_call: TRBJ2-7
v_call: TRBV29-1

cdr3_aa: CAWSTGSSGNTIYF
cdr3_nt: TGTGCCTGGAGTACAGGGTCCTCTGGAAACACCATATATTTT
clone_size: NA
d_call: NA
j_call: TRBJ1-3
v_call: TRBV30